A single sample gave rise to the 8 T cell receptor beta chains below, sequenced in a study of T cell responses to AZD1222 COVID-19 vaccine (dated by TCRdb to about 2021). Receptors were amplified or captured by the immunoSEQ multiplex PCR assay. The source is immuneACCESS, and TCRdb retained only in-frame sequences with V and J called. Part of the clones is not carried over; for the studies checked, unresolved V genes explain less than half of this, and the remainder is unexplained. The sample has some 80,000 clones on record, approximately 90% of them singletons. The ten largest clonotypes hold about 5.7% of the sample. Interpreted using the paper, the time point label stands for: baseline before first vaccination. Material: peripheral blood, obtained on day 0 of AZD1222 vaccination. These TCRs come from an adult in good health.

This clone was recorded only once. This rearrangement joins TRBV4-1 to TRBJ1-5; D perhaps matches TRBD1 (6 bases). Germline V gene data show CDR1 as MGHRA and CDR2 as YSYEKL. The CDR3 extends over 14 amino acids. The germline V and J ends were trimmed by 3 bases and 4 bases, with 10 bases remaining between them. The CDR3 bases are TGCGCCAGCAGCCATACAGGGTCAAATCAGCCCCAGCATTTT. Its translation is CASSHTGSNQPQHF.

V and J are TRBV29-1 and TRBJ1-2; D is ambiguous. The V gene's germline CDR1 is SQVTM and CDR2 ANQGSEA. The CDR3 contains 12 residues. V shed 3 bases and J shed 5 bases, with 10 bases lying between them. CDR3 nucleotide sequence: TGCAGCGTTGAGTTCTCTTGGTATGGCTACACCTTC. Translated, it gives CSVEFSWYGYTF. Looking up the rest from reference TRBV29-1 and TRBJ1-2 gives the full variable domain: SAVISQKPSRDICQRGTSLTIQCQVDSQVTMMFWYRQQPGQSLTLIATANQGSEATYESGFVIDKFPISRPNLTFSTLTVSNMSPEDSSIYLCSVEFSWYGYTFGSGTRLTVV.

The genes are TRBV6-1 and TRBJ2-7; no definite D call. Between the trimmed V and J ends, which lost 3 bases and 2 bases, there was a span of 5 bases. CDR1 is MNHNS, CDR2 SASEGT, per germline. This CDR3 is built from 12 residues. CDR3: CASSDTPYEQYF. DNA for the CDR3: TGTGCCAGCAGTGATACGCCCTACGAGCAGTACTTC.

The chain carries TRBV19 and TRBJ2-1, with 12 bases that match TRBD2. Germline V gene data show CDR1 as LNHDA and CDR2 as SQIVND (reference sequence). The CDR3 totals 17 residues. V shed 3 bases and J 4 bases; nucleotides not matched to a gene: 7. The CDR3 nucleotides read TGTGCCAGTAGTATGTTGCTAGCGGGGGGGCGATACAATGAGCAGTTCTTC. It translates to CASSMLLAGGRYNEQFF.

The genes are TRBV5-1 and TRBJ2-7; D is undetermined. The germline gives CDR1 SGHRS, CDR2 YFSETQ. V lost 5 bases, J lost 4 bases, and 19 bases lay in between. This CDR3 is built from 15 residues. As DNA, the CDR3 is TGCGCCAGCAGGCCCCTGTCCAGCGTTGGTTACGAGCAGTACTTC. Its protein is CASRPLSSVGYEQYF.

V gene TRBV5-1 combines with J gene TRBJ1-3, with no clear D. CDR3 length equals 15 residues. Germline V lookup: CDR1 SGHRS, CDR2 YFSETQ. Trimming stripped 3 bases from V and 0 bases from J, with 10 bases between. CDR3 residues: CASSYLGNSGNTIYF. Here the CDR3 DNA reads TGCGCCAGCAGCTATCTCGGGAACTCTGGAAACACCATATATTTT.

The J gene is TRBJ1-1, the V gene TRBV11-2; 8 bases line up with TRBD1. Germline CDR1 SGHAT, CDR2 FQNNGV. Trimming removed 1 base from V and 0 bases from J; junction bases left unmatched: 1. The CDR3 covers 15 residues. CDR3 amino acids: CASSLVTGVNTEAFF. The CDR3 DNA follows: TGTGCCAGCAGCTTAGTGACAGGGGTGAACACTGAAGCTTTCTTT.

This chain uses TRBV5-4 with TRBJ1-1, with D perhaps matching TRBD1 (6 bases). Trimming removed 4 bases at V and 5 bases at J, with 18 bases between. This CDR3 spans 15 amino acids. Germline values: CDR1 SGHNT, CDR2 YYREEE (reference sequence). CDR3 sequence: CASSLHRDLGTEAFF. The CDR3 DNA sequence: TGTGCCAGCAGCCTCCACAGGGACCTTGGGACTGAAGCTTTCTTT.